The 18 T cell receptor beta chains reported below all come from one sample, sequenced in a study of PD-1 blockade in mismatch repair-deficient tumors. Libraries were prepared by immunoSEQ multiplex PCR; TCRdb keeps only in-frame clonotypes and omits some of them. The repertoire holds around 18,000 clones, with 84% as singletons. The specimen was PBMCs, collected less than 25 weeks after starting pembrolizumab. The source is an adult with mismatch repair-deficient cancer.

CDR3 protein: CASSLVSGFGAEAFF. The CDR3 DNA is TGTGCCAGCAGCTTAGTTTCAGGGTTTGGTGCTGAAGCTTTCTTT. The rearrangement links TRBV7-9 to TRBJ1-1, with TRBD1 as a possible D gene (5 bases). V shed 1 base and J shed 6 bases, with 15 bases lying between them. The CDR3 is 15 amino acids. Germline values: CDR1 SEHNR, CDR2 FQNEAQ (reference sequence).

V usage is TRBV7-9 and J usage is TRBJ2-2, with 8 bases matching TRBD1. Germline V gene data show CDR1 as SEHNR and CDR2 as FQNEAQ (reference sequence). The CDR3 sequence is 17 residues long. V lost 6 bases to trimming and J lost 5 bases; unmatched junction nucleotides: 14. CDR3 bases: TGTGCCAGCAGTTCGCCTCCGGGACAGGCTAAAACCGGGGAGCTGTTTTTT. Translating it yields CASSSPPGQAKTGELFF.

The chain recombines TRBV25-1 with TRBJ1-2; D gene uncertain. V lost 0 bases, J lost 8 bases, and 10 bases lay in between. Germline-derived CDR1 and CDR2 are MGHDK and SYGVNS. This CDR3 is built from 13 residues. CDR3 sequence reads: CASSEYGVGGYTF. For the CDR3, the DNA is TGTGCCAGCAGTGAATACGGGGTCGGCGGCTACACCTTC.

The chain combines TRBV27 with TRBJ1-1; D remains unclear. The V end was cut by 5 bases, the J end by 1 base, with 8 bases between. This CDR3 is 13 amino acids long. Germline CDR1 and CDR2: MNHEY and SMNVEV (reference sequence). The chain's CDR3 is CASSPLGNTEAFF. DNA for the CDR3: TGTGCCAGCAGTCCTCTAGGGAACACTGAAGCTTTCTTT.

V and J are TRBV9 and TRBJ1-2; 9 bases match TRBD1. Looked up from germline, CDR1 is SGDLS and CDR2 is YYNGEE. CDR3 length equals 15 residues. With 4 bases clipped from V and 3 bases from J, the junction kept 7 bases outside the gene matches. CDR3 sequence (DNA): TGTGCCAGCAGCAGCCGACAGGGGGTTGACTATGGCTACACCTTC. This sequence encodes CASSSRQGVDYGYTF.

The J gene is TRBJ2-2, the V gene TRBV5-6; D is possibly TRBD2 (5 bases). The V end was cut by 4 bases, the J end by 5 bases, with 18 bases between. Germline V CDR1 and CDR2: SGHDT, YYEEEE. The length of the CDR3 is 16 residues. Here the CDR3 reads CASSLDGDLGTGELFF. As DNA, the CDR3 is TGTGCCAGCAGCCTGGACGGGGATTTAGGAACCGGGGAGCTGTTTTTT.

This clone has a single count. This chain connects TRBV5-1 to TRBJ2-2; D may be TRBD1 (6 bases). Trimming pared 3 bases from V and 5 bases from J, leaving 11 bases between. In germline, CDR1 is SGHRS, CDR2 YFSETQ. CDR3 length equals 14 residues. The CDR3 spells CASSSSQGTGELFF. The DNA for the CDR3 is TGCGCCAGCAGCTCCTCACAGGGAACCGGGGAGCTGTTTTTT. Using reference TRBV5-1 and TRBJ2-2 for the parts outside the CDR3, the full variable domain is KAGVTQTPRYLIKTRGQQVTLSCSPISGHRSVSWYQQTPGQGLQFLFEYFSETQRNKGNFPGRFSGRQFSNSRSEMNVSTLELGDSALYLCASSSSQGTGELFFGEGSRLTVL.

The chain combines TRBV4-2 with TRBJ2-5; 7 nucleotides agree with TRBD2. V was pared by 1 base and J by 5 bases, with 13 bases of the junction left unmatched. The CDR3 loop spans 17 amino acids. Germline V lookup: CDR1 LGHNA, CDR2 YNFKEQ. CDR3: CASSQVGGRADVETQYF. The CDR3 region has the DNA TGTGCCAGCAGCCAAGTGGGTGGGAGGGCCGATGTGGAGACCCAGTACTTC.

The V call is TRBV29-1, the J call TRBJ2-5; D might be TRBD2 (6 bases). CDR1 SQVTM and CDR2 ANQGSEA come from the germline V gene. Between the trimmed V and J ends, which lost 4 bases and 3 bases, there was a span of 15 bases. CDR3 length equals 14 residues. The CDR3 DNA is TGCAGCGTTGTCCGTCTAGGCGGGAAAGAGACCCAGTACTTC. This gives the protein CSVVRLGGKETQYF.

V is TRBV7-2 and J is TRBJ2-7, with 7 bases lining up with TRBD1. Trimming at V came to 3 bases and at J to 2 bases, leaving 7 bases not matched to a gene. CDR1 SGHTA and CDR2 FQGNSA come from the germline V gene. The CDR3 loop spans 15 amino acids. CDR3 nucleotides: TGTGCCAGCAGCTTGTTAGACAGGGACCCCTACGAGCAGTACTTC. It is translated as CASSLLDRDPYEQYF.

This clone has more than one count but fewer than ten. The rearrangement uses TRBV6-6 and TRBJ2-7; 8 bases fit TRBD1. V lost 2 bases, J lost 4 bases, and 7 bases stayed unmatched. This CDR3 has 15 residues. The germline V gene has CDR1 MNHNY and CDR2 SVGAGI (reference sequence). Here the CDR3 DNA reads TGTGCCAGCAGTTACCGGGCAGGGGGCTTTTACGAGCAGTACTTC. Residues: CASSYRAGGFYEQYF.

This clone showed up just once. The chain carries TRBV18 and TRBJ2-2, with TRBD2 identical over 11 bases. The CDR3 length is 16 residues. The trim removed 2 bases at V and 6 bases at J, leaving 5 bases unmatched. Germline-derived CDR1 and CDR2 are KGHSH and LQKENI. The CDR3 DNA reads as TGTGCCAGCTCACCAAACCTAGCGGGAGGATCCGGGGAGCTGTTTTTT. It is translated as CASSPNLAGGSGELFF.

The CDR3, as DNA: TGTGCCAGCAGCGCCAGGGGGCGGGGGACAGATACGCAGTATTTT. As protein: CASSARGRGTDTQYF. The chain combines TRBV5-8 with TRBJ2-3; maybe TRBD1 (8 bases). Trimming removed 4 bases from V and 3 bases from J, with 15 bases in between. CDR1 and CDR2 from the germline V gene are SGHTS and YDEGEE. The CDR3 has 15 residues.

V usage is TRBV14 and J usage is TRBJ1-5; D might be TRBD1 (6 bases). This CDR3 spans 14 amino acids. Germline-derived CDR1 and CDR2 are SGHDN and FVKESK. V was trimmed by 1 base and J by 2 bases, leaving 6 bases between them. Here the CDR3 reads CASSQAGGNQPQHF. The CDR3 DNA reads TGTGCCAGCAGCCAAGCAGGGGGCAATCAGCCCCAGCATTTT.

This sequence joins TRBV19 and TRBJ2-5; TRBD1 agrees at 9 bases. This CDR3 is built from 15 residues. Trimming at V came to 6 bases and at J to 3 bases, leaving 8 bases not matched to a gene. Germline V lookup: CDR1 LNHDA, CDR2 SQIVND (reference sequence). The CDR3 region has the DNA TGTGCCAGTAGCGGACTGGGGACAGGGAAAGAGACCCAGTACTTC. This encodes CASSGLGTGKETQYF.

The chain recombines TRBV29-1 with TRBJ2-7; TRBD2 matches 8 bases. Trimming at V came to 6 bases and at J to 5 bases, leaving 6 bases not matched to a gene. Per the germline V gene, CDR1 is SQVTM and CDR2 is ANQGSEA. The CDR3 contains 12 residues. CDR3 amino acids: CSVSLAEHEQYF. DNA of the CDR3: TGCAGCGTCTCACTAGCGGAACACGAGCAGTACTTC.

The chain links TRBV11-2 to TRBJ1-2; 7 bases map to TRBD1. The length of the CDR3 is 12 residues. Germline V gene sequence: CDR1 SGHAT, CDR2 FQNNGV. With V trimmed by 4 bases and J by 4 bases, 0 bases remained unmatched. The CDR3 DNA follows: TGTGCCAGCAGCTGGGACAGCTATGGCTACACCTTC. This translates into CASSWDSYGYTF.

The V call is TRBV28, the J call TRBJ1-3; D unresolved. V was pared by 1 base and J by 6 bases, with 7 bases between. Germline V lookup: CDR1 MDHEN, CDR2 SYDVKM. The CDR3 totals 13 residues. The CDR3 sequence is CASSLSSLNTIYF. CDR3 bases: TGTGCCAGCAGTTTATCGTCACTAAACACCATATATTTT.